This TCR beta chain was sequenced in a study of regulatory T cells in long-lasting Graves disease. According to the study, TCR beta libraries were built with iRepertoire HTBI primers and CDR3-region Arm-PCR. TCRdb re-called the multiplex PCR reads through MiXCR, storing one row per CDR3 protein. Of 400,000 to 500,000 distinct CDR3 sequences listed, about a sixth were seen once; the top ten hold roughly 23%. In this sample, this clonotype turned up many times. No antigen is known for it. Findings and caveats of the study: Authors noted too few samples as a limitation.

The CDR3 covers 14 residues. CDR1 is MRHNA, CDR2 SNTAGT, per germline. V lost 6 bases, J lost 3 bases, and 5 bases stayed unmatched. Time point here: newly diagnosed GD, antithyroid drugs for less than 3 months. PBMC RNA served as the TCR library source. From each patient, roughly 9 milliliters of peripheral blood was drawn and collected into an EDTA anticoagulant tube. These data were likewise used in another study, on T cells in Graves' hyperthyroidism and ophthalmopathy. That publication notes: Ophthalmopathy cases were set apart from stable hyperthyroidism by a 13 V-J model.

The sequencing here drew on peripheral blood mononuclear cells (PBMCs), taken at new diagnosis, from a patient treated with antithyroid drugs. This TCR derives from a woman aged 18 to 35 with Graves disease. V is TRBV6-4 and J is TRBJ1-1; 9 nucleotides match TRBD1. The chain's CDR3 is CASSRQGEDTEAFF. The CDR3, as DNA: TGTGCCAGCAGCAGACAGGGGGAGGACACTGAAGCTTTCTTT.